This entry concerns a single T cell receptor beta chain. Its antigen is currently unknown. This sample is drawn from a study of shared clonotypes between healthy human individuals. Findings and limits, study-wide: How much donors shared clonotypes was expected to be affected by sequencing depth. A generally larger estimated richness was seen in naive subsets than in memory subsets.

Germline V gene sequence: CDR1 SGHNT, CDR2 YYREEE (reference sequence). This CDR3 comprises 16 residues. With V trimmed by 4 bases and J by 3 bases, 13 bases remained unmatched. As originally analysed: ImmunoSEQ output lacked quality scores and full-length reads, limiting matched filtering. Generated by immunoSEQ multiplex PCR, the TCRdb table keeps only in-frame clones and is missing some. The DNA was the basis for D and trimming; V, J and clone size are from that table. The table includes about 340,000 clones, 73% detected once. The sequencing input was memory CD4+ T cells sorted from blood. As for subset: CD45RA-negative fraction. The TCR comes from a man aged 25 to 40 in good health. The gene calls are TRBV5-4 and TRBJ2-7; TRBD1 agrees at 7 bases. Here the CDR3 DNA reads TGTGCCAGCAGCCGGGCGGCAGGGGGTTCTAACTACGAGCAGTACTTC. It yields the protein CASSRAAGGSNYEQYF. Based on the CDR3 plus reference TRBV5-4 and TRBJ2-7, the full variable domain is ETGVTQSPTHLIKTRGQQVTLRCSSQSGHNTVSWYQQALGQGPQFIFQYYREEENGRGNFPPRFSGLQFPNYSSELNVNALELDDSALYLCASSRAAGGSNYEQYFGPGTRLTVT.